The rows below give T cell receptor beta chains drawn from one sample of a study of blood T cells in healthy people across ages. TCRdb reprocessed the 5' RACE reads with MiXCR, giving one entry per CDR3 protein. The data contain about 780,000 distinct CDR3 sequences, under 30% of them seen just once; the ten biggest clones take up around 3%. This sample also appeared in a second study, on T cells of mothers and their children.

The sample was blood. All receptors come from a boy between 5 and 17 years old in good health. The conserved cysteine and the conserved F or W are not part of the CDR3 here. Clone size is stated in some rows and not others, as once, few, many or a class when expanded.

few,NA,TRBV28,ASRPPGPNEQY
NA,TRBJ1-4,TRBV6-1,ASSEAGGEKLF
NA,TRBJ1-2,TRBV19,AGSSLNAYGYT
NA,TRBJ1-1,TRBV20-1,SARDWYTEAF
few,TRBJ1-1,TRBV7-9,ASSYALNTEAF
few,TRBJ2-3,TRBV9,ASSVVRAGTDTQY
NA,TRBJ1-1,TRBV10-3,AISGNLEAF
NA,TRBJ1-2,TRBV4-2,ASSQVSSNYGYT
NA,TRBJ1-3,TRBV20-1,SALWTAGNTIY
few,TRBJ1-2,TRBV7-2,ASSFGQDYGYT
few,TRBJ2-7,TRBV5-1,ASSLSIPGQTYEQY
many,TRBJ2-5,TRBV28,ASSLWAATLKETQY
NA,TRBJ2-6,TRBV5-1,ASSPGLSEGANVLT
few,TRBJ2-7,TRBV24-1,TTRGPYEQY
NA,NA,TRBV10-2,ASSESLYEQY
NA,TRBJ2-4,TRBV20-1,SAPFRGDIQY
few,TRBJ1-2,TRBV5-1,ASSFGQDAYGYT
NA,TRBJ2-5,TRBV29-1,SPLLGRSGTQY
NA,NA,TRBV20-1,SARFGQGADEQY
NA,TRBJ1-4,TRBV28,ASEMGQNGEKLF
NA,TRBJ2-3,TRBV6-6,ASLFSGRGPTSTDAQY
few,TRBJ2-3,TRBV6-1,ASTRTGSTDTQY
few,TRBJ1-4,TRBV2,ASSGGGSPNEKLF
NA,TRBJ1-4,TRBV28,ASTQTKGKLF
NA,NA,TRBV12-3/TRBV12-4,ASTDFDNEQF
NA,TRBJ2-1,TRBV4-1,ASSLPGERGNEQF
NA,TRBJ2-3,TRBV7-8,ASSVLLAGGSTQY
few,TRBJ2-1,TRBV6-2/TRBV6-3,ASSFGAGNLNEQF
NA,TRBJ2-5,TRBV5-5,ASSLTARTGAGRETQY
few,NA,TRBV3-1,ASSLVGAEETQY
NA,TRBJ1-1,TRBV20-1,SARRQAEAF
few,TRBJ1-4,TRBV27,ASSSGTYEKLF
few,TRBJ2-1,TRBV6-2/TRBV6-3,ASRPPGGNEQF
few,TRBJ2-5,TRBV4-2,ASSQDLDGRGTQY
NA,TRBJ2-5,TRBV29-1,SVERPSGGQETQY
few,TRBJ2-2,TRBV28,ASSLLSGELF
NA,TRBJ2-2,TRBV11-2,ASSLVVLRGVTGELF
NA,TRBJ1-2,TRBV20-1,SALPVEGVFDGYT
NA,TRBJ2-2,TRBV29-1,SVEDGAGELF
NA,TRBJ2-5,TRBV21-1,ASPTSGKQETQY
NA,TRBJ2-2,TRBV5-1,ASSLIEANTGELF
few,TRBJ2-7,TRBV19,ASSDGPSLQYEQY
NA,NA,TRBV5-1,ASSLHGGTSEETQY